This T cell receptor (beta chain) was found in a study of CD8+CD57+ T cells in acquired aplastic anemia. Study overall: DNA recovered from sorted CD4+ and CD8+ cells had a mean of 3.2 ug.

Sequenced patients had shown CD8+CD57+ cell expansion by flow cytometry. The diagnosis in all patients was severe acquired aplastic anemia. This clonotype was found a few times. Antigen unknown. Study-wide results and caveats: Patients and controls shared under 35 CD8+ CDR3 sequences, highly expressed in patients.

Genomic DNA was employed as the template in profiling TCR beta VDJ and CDR3. MiXCR was run by TCRdb on the reads, yielding one entry per CDR3 protein. The table lists about 290,000 distinct CDR3 sequences, around three fifths of them singletons. V was clipped by 5 bases and J by 7 bases, with 15 bases between them. Germline values: CDR1 SGHTA, CDR2 FQGTGA. This CDR3 is built from 13 residues. The sequencing sample was made of sorted CD4+, CD8+, or CD8+CD57+ T cells (not recorded which) from PBMCs. The rearrangement joins TRBV7-3 to TRBJ2-7; weak D call: TRBD2 (5 bases). The clonotype comes from a human donor with aplastic anemia. The CDR3 nucleotides read TGTGCCAGCAGCGGTGGGCGAGGCGGGGAGCAGTACTTC. Its protein product is CASSGGRGGEQYF.